This T cell receptor beta chain was identified in a study of blood T cell repertoires in COVID-19. Sequenced by immunoSEQ multiplex PCR; TCRdb stores in-frame clones only, minus some. The table lists around 360,000 clones, about 88% of them singletons. In terms of age and location, participants ranged from roughly 18 to 90 years and lived in about 25 US areas. Which cohort a participant joined came from the clinical history participants gave. Each recovered donor of Cohort 3 presented with two negative PCRs, clearance, or symptom resolution. The germline V gene encodes CDR1 SNHLY and CDR2 FYNNEI. The CDR3 sequence is 15 residues long. V dropped 6 bases and J dropped 2; count of bases not matched to a gene: 8.

The receptor comes from a woman aged 25 to 39 who had recovered from COVID-19. Sequencing was carried out using PBMCs or T cells enriched from blood (not recorded which). V is TRBV2 and J is TRBJ2-7, with 9 bases matching TRBD1. CDR3 loop: CASSLGTGFTYEQYF. CDR3 in DNA: TGTGCCAGCAGCCTCGGGACAGGGTTTACCTACGAGCAGTACTTC.